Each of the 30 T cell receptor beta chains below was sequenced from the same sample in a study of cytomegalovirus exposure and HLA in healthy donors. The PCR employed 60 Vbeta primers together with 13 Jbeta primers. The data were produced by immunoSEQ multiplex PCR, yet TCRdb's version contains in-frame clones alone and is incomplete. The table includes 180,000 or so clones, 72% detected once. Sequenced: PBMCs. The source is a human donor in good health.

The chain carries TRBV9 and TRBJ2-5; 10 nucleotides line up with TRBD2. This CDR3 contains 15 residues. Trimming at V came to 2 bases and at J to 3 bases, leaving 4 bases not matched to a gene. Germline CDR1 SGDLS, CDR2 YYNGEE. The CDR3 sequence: CASSVGTSDKETQYF. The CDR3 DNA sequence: TGTGCCAGCAGCGTTGGGACTAGCGATAAAGAGACCCAGTACTTC.

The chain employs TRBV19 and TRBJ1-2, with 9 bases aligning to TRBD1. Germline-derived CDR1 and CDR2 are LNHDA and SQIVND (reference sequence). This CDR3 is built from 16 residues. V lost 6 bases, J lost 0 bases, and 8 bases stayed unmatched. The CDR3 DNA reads TGTGCCAGTAGGGGACTTACAGGGGGCCCTAACTATGGCTACACCTTC. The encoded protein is CASRGLTGGPNYGYTF.

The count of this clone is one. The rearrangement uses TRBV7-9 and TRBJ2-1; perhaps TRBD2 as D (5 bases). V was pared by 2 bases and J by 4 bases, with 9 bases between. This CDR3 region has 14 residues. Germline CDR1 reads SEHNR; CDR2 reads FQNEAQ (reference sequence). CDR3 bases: TGTGCCAGCAGCTTATTCGGGGTGTACAATGAGCAGTTCTTC. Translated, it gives CASSLFGVYNEQFF.

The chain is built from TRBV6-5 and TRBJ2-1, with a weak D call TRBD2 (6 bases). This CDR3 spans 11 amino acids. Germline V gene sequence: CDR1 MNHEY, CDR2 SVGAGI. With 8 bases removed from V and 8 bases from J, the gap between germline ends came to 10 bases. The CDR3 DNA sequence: TGTGCCAGCCTGGGCGGGGATGAGCAGTTCTTC. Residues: CASLGGDEQFF.

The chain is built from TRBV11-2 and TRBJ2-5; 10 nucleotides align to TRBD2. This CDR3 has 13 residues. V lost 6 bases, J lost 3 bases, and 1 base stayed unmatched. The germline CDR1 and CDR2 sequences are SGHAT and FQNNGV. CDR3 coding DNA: TGTGCCAGCAGGGGACTAGCGAAAGAGACCCAGTACTTC. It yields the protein CASRGLAKETQYF.

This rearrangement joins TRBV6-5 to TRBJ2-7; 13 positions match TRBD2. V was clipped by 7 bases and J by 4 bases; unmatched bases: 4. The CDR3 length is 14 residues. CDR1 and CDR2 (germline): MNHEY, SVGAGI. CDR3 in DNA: TGTGCCAGCACCCGGACTAGCGGGGGTTACGAGCAGTACTTC. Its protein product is CASTRTSGGYEQYF.

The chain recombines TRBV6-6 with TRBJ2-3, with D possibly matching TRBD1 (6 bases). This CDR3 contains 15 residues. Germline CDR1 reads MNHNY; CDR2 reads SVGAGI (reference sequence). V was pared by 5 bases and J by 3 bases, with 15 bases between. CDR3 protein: CASSHQDRLTDTQYF. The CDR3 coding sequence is TGTGCCAGCAGTCACCAAGACAGGCTAACAGATACGCAGTATTTT.

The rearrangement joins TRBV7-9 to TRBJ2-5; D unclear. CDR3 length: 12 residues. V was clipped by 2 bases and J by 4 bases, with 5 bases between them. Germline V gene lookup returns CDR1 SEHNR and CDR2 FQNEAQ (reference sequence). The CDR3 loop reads CASSLTAETQYF. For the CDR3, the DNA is TGTGCCAGCAGCTTAACTGCAGAGACCCAGTACTTC.

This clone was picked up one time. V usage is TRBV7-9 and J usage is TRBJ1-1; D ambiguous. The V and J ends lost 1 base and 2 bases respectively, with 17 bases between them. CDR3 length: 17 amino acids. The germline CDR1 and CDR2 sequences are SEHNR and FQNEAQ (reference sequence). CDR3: CASSLEVWANQNTEAFF. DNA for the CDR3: TGTGCCAGCAGCTTAGAGGTATGGGCCAATCAAAACACTGAAGCTTTCTTT.

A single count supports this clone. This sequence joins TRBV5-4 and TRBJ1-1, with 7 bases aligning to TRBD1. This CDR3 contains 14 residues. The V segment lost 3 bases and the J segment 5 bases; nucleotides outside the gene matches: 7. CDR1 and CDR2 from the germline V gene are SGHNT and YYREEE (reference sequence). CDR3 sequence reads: CASSSPTGPTEAFF. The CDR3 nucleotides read TGTGCCAGCAGCTCGCCGACAGGGCCGACTGAAGCTTTCTTT.

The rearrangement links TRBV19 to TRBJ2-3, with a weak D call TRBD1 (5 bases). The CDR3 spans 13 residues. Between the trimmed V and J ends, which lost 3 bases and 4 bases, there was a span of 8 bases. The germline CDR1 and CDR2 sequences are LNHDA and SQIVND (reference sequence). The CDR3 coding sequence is TGTGCCAGTAGTATCCAGGGTCCAGATACGCAGTATTTT. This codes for CASSIQGPDTQYF.

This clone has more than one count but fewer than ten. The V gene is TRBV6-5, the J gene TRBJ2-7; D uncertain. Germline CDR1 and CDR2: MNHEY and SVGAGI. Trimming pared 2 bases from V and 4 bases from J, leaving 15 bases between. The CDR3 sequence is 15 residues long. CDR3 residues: CASSYQNPQRYEQYF. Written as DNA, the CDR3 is TGTGCCAGCAGTTACCAAAACCCCCAGCGTTACGAGCAGTACTTC.

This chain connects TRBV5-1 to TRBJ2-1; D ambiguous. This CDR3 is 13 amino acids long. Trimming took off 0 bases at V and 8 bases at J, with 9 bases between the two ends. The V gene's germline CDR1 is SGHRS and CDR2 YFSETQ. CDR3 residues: CASSLVSLHEQFF. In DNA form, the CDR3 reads TGCGCCAGCAGCTTGGTCAGTCTCCATGAGCAGTTCTTC.

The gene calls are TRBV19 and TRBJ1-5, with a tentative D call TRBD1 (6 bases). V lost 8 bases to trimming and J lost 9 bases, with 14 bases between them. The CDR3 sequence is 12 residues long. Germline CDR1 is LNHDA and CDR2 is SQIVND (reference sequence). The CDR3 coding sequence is TGTGCCAGTCGTACTCAGGGGTGGCCCCAGCATTTT. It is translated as CASRTQGWPQHF.

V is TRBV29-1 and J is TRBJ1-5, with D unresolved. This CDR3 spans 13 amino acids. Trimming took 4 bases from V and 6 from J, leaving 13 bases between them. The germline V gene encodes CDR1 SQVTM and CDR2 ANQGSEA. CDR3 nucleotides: TGCAGCGTTGGTGGGCAGTTTGGTCAGCCCCAGCATTTT. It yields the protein CSVGGQFGQPQHF.

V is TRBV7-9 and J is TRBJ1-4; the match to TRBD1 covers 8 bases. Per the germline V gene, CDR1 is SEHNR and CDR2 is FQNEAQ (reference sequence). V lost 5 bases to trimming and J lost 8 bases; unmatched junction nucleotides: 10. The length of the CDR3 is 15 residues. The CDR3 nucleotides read TGTGCCAGCAGCCTCAGGACAGGGAGGGGAGAAAAACTGTTTTTT. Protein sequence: CASSLRTGRGEKLFF.

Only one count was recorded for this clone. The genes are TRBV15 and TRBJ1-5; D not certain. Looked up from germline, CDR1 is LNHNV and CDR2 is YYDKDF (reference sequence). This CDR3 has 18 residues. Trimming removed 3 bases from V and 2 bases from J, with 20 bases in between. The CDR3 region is CATSSPPGRLKGNQPQHF. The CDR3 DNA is TGTGCCACCAGCAGTCCCCCCGGGAGGCTAAAAGGCAATCAGCCCCAGCATTTT.

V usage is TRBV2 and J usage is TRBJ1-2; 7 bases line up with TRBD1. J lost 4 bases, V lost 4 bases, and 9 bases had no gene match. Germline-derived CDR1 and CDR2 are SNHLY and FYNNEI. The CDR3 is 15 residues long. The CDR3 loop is CASSGAAGGSYGYTF. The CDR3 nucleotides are TGTGCCAGCAGTGGTGCGGCAGGGGGGAGCTATGGCTACACCTTC.

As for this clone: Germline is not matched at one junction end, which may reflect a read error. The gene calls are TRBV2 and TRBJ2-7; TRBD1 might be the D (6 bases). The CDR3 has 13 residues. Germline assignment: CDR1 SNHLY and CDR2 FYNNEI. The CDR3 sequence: CVSRYSGVGEQYF. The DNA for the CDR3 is TGTGTCAGCAGGTATTCAGGGGTGGGCGAGCAGTACTTC.

The DNA of the CDR3 is TGCGCCAGCAGCCGGGCGGCAACCGGGACAGATGGCTACACCTTC. Its protein is CASSRAATGTDGYTF. V usage is TRBV5-1 and J usage is TRBJ1-2, with 7 nucleotides matching TRBD1. With V trimmed by 4 bases and J by 6 bases, 12 bases remained unmatched. The CDR3 sequence is 15 residues long. Looked up from germline, CDR1 is SGHRS and CDR2 is YFSETQ.

The CDR3 DNA reads as TGTGCCAGCAGCTTAGAGCAAAGCTATGGCTACACCTTC. Amino acid sequence: CASSLEQSYGYTF. The chain combines TRBV7-2 with TRBJ1-2, with D hard to call. Germline CDR1 is SGHTA and CDR2 is FQGNSA. The length of the CDR3 is 13 residues. V gave up 1 base and J gave up 4 bases, with 7 bases separating them.

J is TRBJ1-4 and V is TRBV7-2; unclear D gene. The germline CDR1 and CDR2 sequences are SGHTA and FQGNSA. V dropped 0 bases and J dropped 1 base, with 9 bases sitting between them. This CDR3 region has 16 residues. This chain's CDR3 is CASSLAGGRTNEKLFF. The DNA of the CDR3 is TGTGCCAGCAGCTTAGCGGGAGGGAGAACTAATGAAAAACTGTTTTTT.

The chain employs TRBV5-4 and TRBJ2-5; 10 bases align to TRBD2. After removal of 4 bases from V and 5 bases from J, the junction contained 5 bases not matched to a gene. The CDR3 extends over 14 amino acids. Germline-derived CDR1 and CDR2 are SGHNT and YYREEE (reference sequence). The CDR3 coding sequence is TGTGCCAGCAGCATCCAGACTAGCGGGGAGACCCAGTACTTC. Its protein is CASSIQTSGETQYF.

The CDR3 protein is CASSLAELTGGRGYTF. The CDR3 DNA reads TGTGCCAGCAGCTTAGCAGAATTAACAGGGGGAAGAGGCTACACCTTC. V and J are TRBV7-9 and TRBJ1-2; 8 bases are a match to TRBD1. The CDR3 runs to 16 residues. With V trimmed by 0 bases and J by 8 bases, 11 bases remained unmatched. Germline loops: CDR1 SEHNR, CDR2 FQNEAQ (reference sequence).

The CDR3 DNA reads TGTGCCAGCAGTGGGCAGGGGGCGGGTGAGCAGTTCTTC. Protein: CASSGQGAGEQFF. This chain uses TRBV6-1 with TRBJ2-1; 8 bases fit TRBD1. Germline V gene data show CDR1 as MNHNS and CDR2 as SASEGT. V lost 4 bases, J lost 9 bases, and 5 bases stayed unmatched. The CDR3 loop spans 13 amino acids.

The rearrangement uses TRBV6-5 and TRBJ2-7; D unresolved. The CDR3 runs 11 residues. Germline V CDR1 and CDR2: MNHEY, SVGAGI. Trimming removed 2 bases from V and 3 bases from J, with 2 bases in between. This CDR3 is CASSYRYEQYF. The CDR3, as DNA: TGTGCCAGCAGTTACCGCTACGAGCAGTACTTC.

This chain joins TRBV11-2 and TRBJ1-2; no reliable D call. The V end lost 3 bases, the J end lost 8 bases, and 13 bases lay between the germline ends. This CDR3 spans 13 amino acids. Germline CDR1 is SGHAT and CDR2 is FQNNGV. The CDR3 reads CASSFPGLRGYTF. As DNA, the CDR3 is TGTGCCAGCAGCTTTCCCGGGTTGCGAGGCTACACCTTC. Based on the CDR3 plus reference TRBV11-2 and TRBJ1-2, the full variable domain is EAGVAQSPRYKIIEKRQSVAFWCNPISGHATLYWYQQILGQGPKLLIQFQNNGVVDDSQLPKDRFSAERLKGVDSTLKIQPAKLEDSAVYLCASSFPGLRGYTFGSGTRLTVV.

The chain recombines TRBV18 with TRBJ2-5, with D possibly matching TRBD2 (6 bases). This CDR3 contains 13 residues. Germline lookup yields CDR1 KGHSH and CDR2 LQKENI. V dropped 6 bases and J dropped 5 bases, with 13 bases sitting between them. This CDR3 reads CASSSRREETQYF. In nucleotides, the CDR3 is TGTGCCAGCTCCTCGCGCCGGGAGGAGACCCAGTACTTC.

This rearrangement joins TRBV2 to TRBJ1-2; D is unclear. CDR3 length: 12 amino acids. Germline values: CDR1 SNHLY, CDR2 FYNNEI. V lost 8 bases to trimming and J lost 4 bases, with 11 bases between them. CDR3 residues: CASQERLYGYTF. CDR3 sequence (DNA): TGTGCCAGCCAGGAAAGGCTCTATGGCTACACCTTC. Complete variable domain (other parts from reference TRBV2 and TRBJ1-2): EPEVTQTPSHQVTQMGQEVILRCVPISNHLYFYWYRQILGQKVEFLVSFYNNEISEKSEIFDDQFSVERPDGSNFTLKIRSTKLEDSAMYFCASQERLYGYTFGSGTRLTVV.

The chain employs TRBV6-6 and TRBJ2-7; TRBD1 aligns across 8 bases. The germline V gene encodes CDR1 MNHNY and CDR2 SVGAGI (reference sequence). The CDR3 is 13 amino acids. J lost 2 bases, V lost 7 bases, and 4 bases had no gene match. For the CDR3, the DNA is TGTGCCAGCACCTCGGACAGGGCCTACGAGCAGTACTTC. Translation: CASTSDRAYEQYF.